Listed below are T cell receptor beta chains from one sample, sequenced in a study of blood T cell repertoires in COVID-19. Clones were read by immunoSEQ multiplex PCR, and TCRdb kept only the in-frame ones, dropping some. The sample has hundreds of thousands of clones, approximately 89% seen once. The sample consisted of peripheral blood. These TCRs come from a woman under 40 with COVID-19, enrolled during active disease. CDR3s include the opening cysteine and the closing phenylalanine or tryptophan. A D gene is named only where the DNA matches it firmly. Clone size, where shown, is once, few, many, or a class for clones that have expanded.

J gene	V gene	D gene	clone size	CDR3 protein	CDR3 DNA
TRBJ2-7	TRBV7-2	TRBD2	.	CASSFIAGGSGEQYF	TGTGCCAGCAGCTTCATAGCGGGGGGGTCGGGCGAGCAGTACTTC
TRBJ1-6	TRBV6-1	.	.	CASSELNRNSPLHF	TGTGCCAGCAGTGAGCTAAACAGGAATTCACCCCTCCACTTT
TRBJ1-1	TRBV3-1/TRBV3-2	.	.	CASSHALTAREAFF	TGTGCCAGCAGCCACGCCCTGACTGCGCGCGAAGCTTTCTTT
TRBJ1-2	TRBV6-5	TRBD1	.	CASRDGTGANYGYTF	TGTGCCAGCAGGGACGGGACAGGGGCTAACTATGGCTACACCTTC
TRBJ1-5	TRBV18	.	.	CASSQTVDQPQHF	TGTGCCAGCTCACAGACAGTTGATCAGCCCCAGCATTTT
TRBJ1-5	TRBV6-2/TRBV6-3	.	once	CASRPTGRNNQPQHF	TGTGCCAGCAGGCCTACAGGGAGAAACAATCAGCCCCAGCATTTT
TRBJ1-4	TRBV27	.	.	CASSFSFREKLFF	TGTGCCAGCAGTTTTTCTTTCCGGGAAAAACTGTTTTTT
TRBJ1-5	TRBV5-6	.	.	CASSLTGNQPQHF	TGTGCCAGCAGCTTGACAGGGAATCAGCCCCAGCATTTT
TRBJ2-1	TRBV12-3/TRBV12-4	.	many	CASGLGQNNEQFF	TGTGCCAGCGGCCTTGGGCAGAACAATGAGCAGTTCTTC
TRBJ1-2	TRBV2	.	.	CASSPSRGIGYTF	TGTGCCAGCAGCCCGAGCAGGGGAATTGGCTACACCTTC
TRBJ2-3	TRBV11-2	.	once	CASSLNADTQYF	TGTGCCAGCAGCTTAAACGCGGATACGCAGTATTTT
TRBJ1-6	TRBV27	TRBD1	.	CASSLDRGLSSPLHF	TGTGCCAGCAGTTTAGACAGGGGGCTTAGTTCACCCCTCCACTTT
TRBJ1-2	TRBV7-6	TRBD1	.	CASSLGGTGNYGYTF	TGTGCCAGCAGCTTAGGAGGGACAGGCAACTATGGCTACACCTTC
TRBJ1-3	TRBV2	.	few	CASTSLRGAGNTIYF	TGTGCCAGCACGAGTCTACGGGGGGCTGGAAACACCATATATTTT
TRBJ1-4	TRBV7-9	.	.	CATDLDSGNEKLFF	TGTGCCACCGATTTGGACAGCGGCAATGAAAAACTGTTTTTT
TRBJ1-4	TRBV10-1	.	.	CASSESGEKLFF	TGCGCCAGCAGTGAATCCGGGGAAAAACTGTTTTTT
TRBJ2-2	TRBV7-9	.	.	CASSFRVLSTGELFF	TGTGCCAGCAGCTTCAGGGTTTTGAGTACCGGGGAGCTGTTTTTT
TRBJ1-4	TRBV7-9	.	.	CASEMWGQNEKLFF	TGTGCCAGCGAGATGTGGGGGCAAAATGAAAAACTGTTTTTT
TRBJ2-2	TRBV9	.	.	CASSVLPTGTGELFF	TGTGCCAGCAGCGTCCTACCTACCGGGACAGGGGAGCTGTTTTTT
TRBJ2-7	TRBV7-2	TRBD2	.	CASSLASRGGYEQYF	TGTGCCAGCAGCTTAGCTAGTCGGGGGGGCTACGAGCAGTACTTC
TRBJ2-5	TRBV18	.	.	CASSPPGSQETQYF	TGTGCCAGCTCACCTCCCGGGTCCCAAGAGACCCAGTACTTC
TRBJ1-1	TRBV9	.	.	CASSVGREDTEAFF	TGTGCCAGCAGCGTAGGTCGGGAGGACACTGAAGCTTTCTTT
TRBJ2-2	TRBV11-2	TRBD1	.	CASSLYARDRATGELFF	TGTGCCAGCAGCTTATACGCCCGGGACAGAGCTACCGGGGAGCTGTTTTTT
TRBJ2-5	TRBV19	TRBD1	.	CASSYDRDQETQYF	TGTGCCAGTAGTTACGACAGGGACCAAGAGACCCAGTACTTC
TRBJ2-3	TRBV11-3	.	.	CASSQGQGMADTQYF	TGTGCCAGCAGCCAGGGGCAGGGGATGGCAGATACGCAGTATTTT
TRBJ1-5	TRBV27	.	.	CASSLGGGWNQPQHF	TGTGCCAGCAGTTTAGGGGGGGGTTGGAATCAGCCCCAGCATTTT
TRBJ2-2	TRBV7-2	TRBD2	.	CASSLGLAGNTGELFF	TGTGCCAGCAGCTTAGGGCTAGCGGGGAACACCGGGGAGCTGTTTTTT
TRBJ2-1	TRBV7-2	TRBD2	once	CASSLSGGKQFF	TGTGCCAGCAGCTTAAGCGGGGGGAAGCAGTTCTTC
TRBJ2-1	TRBV7-6	.	.	CASSPGTYTSVYSYNEQFF	TGTGCCAGCAGCCCCGGGACATACACTAGCGTATACTCCTACAATGAGCAGTTCTTC
TRBJ1-2	TRBV7-9	.	.	CASSAQDSRYGYTF	TGTGCCAGCAGCGCACAGGACAGTCGGTATGGCTACACCTTC
TRBJ1-1	TRBV18	.	.	CASSPPGRPGTEAFF	TGTGCCAGCTCACCACCGGGCAGGCCTGGCACTGAAGCTTTCTTT
TRBJ1-4	TRBV6-5	TRBD1	.	CASSKLTGINEKLFF	TGTGCCAGCAGCAAATTGACAGGGATTAATGAAAAACTGTTTTTT
TRBJ1-1	TRBV19	.	.	CASSIGTRGGTEAFF	TGTGCCAGTAGTATAGGCACAAGAGGGGGCACTGAAGCTTTCTTT
TRBJ1-2	TRBV6-5	.	.	CASRKTRGTYGYTF	TGTGCCAGCAGGAAAACCAGGGGCACCTATGGCTACACCTTC
TRBJ1-5	TRBV6-5	.	.	CASSKVRGPNQPQHF	TGTGCCAGCAGTAAGGTCCGAGGTCCGAATCAGCCCCAGCATTTT
TRBJ1-2	TRBV28	TRBD1	.	CASSPGDRDNYGYTF	TGTGCCAGCAGTCCAGGGGACAGGGATAACTATGGCTACACCTTC
TRBJ2-5	TRBV5-1	TRBD2	.	CASSPGRGVQETQYF	TGCGCCAGCAGCCCGGGGCGGGGGGTTCAAGAGACCCAGTACTTC
TRBJ2-1	TRBV6-5	TRBD2	once	CASSPGTSGYNEQFF	TGTGCCAGCAGCCCCGGGACTAGCGGTTACAATGAGCAGTTCTTC
TRBJ1-2	TRBV7-3	TRBD1	.	CASSSLPGTGGGGGYTF	TGTGCCAGCAGCTCACTACCCGGGACAGGGGGCGGAGGTGGCTACACCTTC
TRBJ2-5	TRBV7-9	.	.	CASSYTESQETQYF	TGTGCCAGCAGCTACACAGAGAGTCAAGAGACCCAGTACTTC
TRBJ2-3	TRBV5-1	TRBD1	.	CASSERTGATDTQYF	TGCGCCAGCAGCGAGAGGACAGGGGCGACAGATACGCAGTATTTT
TRBJ1-6	TRBV4-1	.	.	CASSQVPPMALHF	TGCGCCAGCAGCCAAGTGCCCCCTATGGCCCTCCACTTT
TRBJ1-1	TRBV3-1/TRBV3-2	TRBD1	.	CASSQEGQGIMEAFF	TGTGCCAGCAGCCAGGAAGGACAGGGGATTATGGAAGCTTTCTTT